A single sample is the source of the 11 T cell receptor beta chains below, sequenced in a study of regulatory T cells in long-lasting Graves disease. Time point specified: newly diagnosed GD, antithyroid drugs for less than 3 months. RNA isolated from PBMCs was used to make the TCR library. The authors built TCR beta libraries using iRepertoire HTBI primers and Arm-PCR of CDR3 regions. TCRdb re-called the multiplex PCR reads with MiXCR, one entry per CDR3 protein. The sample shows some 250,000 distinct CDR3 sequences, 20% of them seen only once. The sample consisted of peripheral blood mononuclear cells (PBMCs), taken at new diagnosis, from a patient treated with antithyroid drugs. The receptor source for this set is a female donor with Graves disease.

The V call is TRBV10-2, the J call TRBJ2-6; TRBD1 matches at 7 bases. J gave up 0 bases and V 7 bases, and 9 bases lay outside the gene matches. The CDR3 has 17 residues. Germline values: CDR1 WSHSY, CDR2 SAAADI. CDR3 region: CASTSGTAVSGANVLTF. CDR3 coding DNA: TGCGCCAGCACCTCCGGGACAGCCGTCTCTGGGGCCAACGTCCTGACTTTC.

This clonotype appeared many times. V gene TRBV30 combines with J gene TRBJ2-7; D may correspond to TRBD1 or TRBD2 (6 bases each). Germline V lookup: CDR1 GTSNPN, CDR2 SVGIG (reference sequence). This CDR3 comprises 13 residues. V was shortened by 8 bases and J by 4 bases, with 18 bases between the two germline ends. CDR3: CAASRGLVYEQYF. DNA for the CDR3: TGTGCCGCTTCCAGGGGACTCGTGTACGAGCAGTACTTC.

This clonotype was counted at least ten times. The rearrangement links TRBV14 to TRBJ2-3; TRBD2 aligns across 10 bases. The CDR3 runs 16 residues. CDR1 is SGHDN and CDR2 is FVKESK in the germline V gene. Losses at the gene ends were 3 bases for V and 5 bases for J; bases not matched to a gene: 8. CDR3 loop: CASSQASGGGGDTQYF. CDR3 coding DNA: TGTGCCAGCAGCCAGGCTAGCGGGGGAGGCGGAGATACGCAGTATTTT.

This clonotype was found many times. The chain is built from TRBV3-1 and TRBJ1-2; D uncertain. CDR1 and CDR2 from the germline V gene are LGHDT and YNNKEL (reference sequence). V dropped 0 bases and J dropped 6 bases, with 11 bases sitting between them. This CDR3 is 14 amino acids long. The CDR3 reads CASSQEGSANGYTF. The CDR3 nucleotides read TGTGCCAGCAGCCAAGAAGGTTCCGCCAATGGCTACACCTTC.

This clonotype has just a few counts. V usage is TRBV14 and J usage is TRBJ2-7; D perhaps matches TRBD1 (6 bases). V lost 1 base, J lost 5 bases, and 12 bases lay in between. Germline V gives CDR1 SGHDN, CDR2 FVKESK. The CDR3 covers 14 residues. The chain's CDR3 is CASSQGGRGHEQYF. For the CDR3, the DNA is TGTGCCAGCAGCCAAGGGGGCAGGGGACACGAGCAGTACTTC.

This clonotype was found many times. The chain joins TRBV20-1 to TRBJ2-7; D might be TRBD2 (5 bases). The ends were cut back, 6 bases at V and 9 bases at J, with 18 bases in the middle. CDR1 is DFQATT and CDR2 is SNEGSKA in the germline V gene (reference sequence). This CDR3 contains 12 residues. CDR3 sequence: CSAPGLSGWQYF. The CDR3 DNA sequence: TGCAGTGCCCCCGGGTTGTCGGGGTGGCAGTACTTC.

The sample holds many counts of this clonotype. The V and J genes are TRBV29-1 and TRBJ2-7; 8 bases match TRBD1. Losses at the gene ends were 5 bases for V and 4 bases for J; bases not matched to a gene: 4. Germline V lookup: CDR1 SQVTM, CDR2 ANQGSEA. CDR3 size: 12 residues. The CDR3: CSVSTGAYEQYF. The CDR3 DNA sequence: TGCAGCGTTTCGACAGGGGCGTACGAGCAGTACTTC.

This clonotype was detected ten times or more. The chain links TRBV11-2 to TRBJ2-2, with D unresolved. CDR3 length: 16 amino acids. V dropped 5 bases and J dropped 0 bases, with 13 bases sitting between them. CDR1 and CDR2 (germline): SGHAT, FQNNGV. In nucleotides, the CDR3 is TGTGCCAGCAGCCCCCGCCGGATTTCGAACACCGGGGAGCTGTTTTTT. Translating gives CASSPRRISNTGELFF.

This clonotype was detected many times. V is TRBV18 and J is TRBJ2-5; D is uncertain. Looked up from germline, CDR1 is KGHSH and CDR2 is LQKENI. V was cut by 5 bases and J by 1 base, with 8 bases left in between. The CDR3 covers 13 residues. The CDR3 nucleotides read TGTGCCAGCTCATACAGCTTCCAAGAGACCCAGTACTTC. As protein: CASSYSFQETQYF. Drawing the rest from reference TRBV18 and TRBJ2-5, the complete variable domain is NAGVMQNPRHLVRRRGQEARLRCSPMKGHSHVYWYRQLPEEGLKFMVYLQKENIIDESGMPKERFSAEFPKEGPSILRIQQVVRGDSAAYFCASSYSFQETQYFGPGTRLLVL.

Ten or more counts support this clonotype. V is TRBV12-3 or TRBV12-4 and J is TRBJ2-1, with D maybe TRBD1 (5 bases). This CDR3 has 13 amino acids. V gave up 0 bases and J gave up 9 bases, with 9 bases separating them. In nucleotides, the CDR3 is TGTGCCAGCAGTTTAGCGCAGGGCTCTGAGCAGTTCTTC. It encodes CASSLAQGSEQFF.

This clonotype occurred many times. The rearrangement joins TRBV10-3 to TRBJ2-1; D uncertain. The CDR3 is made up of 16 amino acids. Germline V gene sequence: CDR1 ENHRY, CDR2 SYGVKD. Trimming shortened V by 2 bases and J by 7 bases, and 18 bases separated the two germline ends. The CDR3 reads CAISEKNGVVWNEQFF. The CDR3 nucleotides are TGTGCCATCAGTGAGAAGAATGGGGTGGTATGGAATGAGCAGTTCTTC.